This passage covers 23 T cell receptor beta chains from one sample sequenced in a study of T cells in Graves' hyperthyroidism and ophthalmopathy. TCR beta CDR3 regions were amplified from RNA. TCR CDR3 regions were first amplified by RT-PCR with HTBI primers. TCRdb reprocessed the multiplex PCR reads via MiXCR and lists one record per CDR3 protein. The sample has over 700,000 distinct CDR3 sequences; about two fifths are singletons. The sample taken for sequencing was blood. Receptors originate from a man between 18 and 35 years old with Graves' hyperthyroidism.

This clonotype appeared once. Just one base apart from a much larger clone, this may be a read error. V gene TRBV7-2 combines with J gene TRBJ2-2, with no clear D. The V end lost 5 bases, the J end lost 6 bases, and 10 bases lay between the germline ends. CDR3 length: 13 amino acids. Germline CDR1 SGHTA, CDR2 FQGNSA. The CDR3 is CASSTPESGELFF. The CDR3 bases are TGTGCCAGCAGCACACCCGAATCCGGGGAGCTGTTTTTT. The full variable domain, in which reference TRBV7-2 and TRBJ2-2 provide the parts outside the CDR3, is GAGVSQSPSNKVTEKGKDVELRCDPISGHTALYWYRQSLGQGLEFLIYFQGNSAPDKSGLPSDRFSAERTGGSVSTLTIQRTQQEDSAVYLCASSTPESGELFFGEGSRLTVL.

J is TRBJ2-5 and V is TRBV19, with D possibly matching TRBD1 (6 bases). Germline CDR1 LNHDA, CDR2 SQIVND (reference sequence). The germline V and J ends were trimmed by 2 bases and 5 bases, with 12 bases remaining between them. The CDR3 contains 14 residues. CDR3 sequence reads: CASSIRGGRETQYF. In DNA, the CDR3 is TGTGCCAGTAGTATACGAGGGGGACGCGAGACCCAGTACTTC.

This clonotype was seen repeatedly, ten times or more. V usage is TRBV15 and J usage is TRBJ2-7; 8 bases agree with TRBD1. From germline, CDR1 is LNHNV and CDR2 YYDKDF (reference sequence). V was pared by 4 bases and J by 2 bases, with 4 bases of the junction left unmatched. The CDR3 spans 14 residues. The CDR3: CATSTGQGPYEQYF. The CDR3 bases are TGTGCCACCAGCACCGGACAGGGACCCTACGAGCAGTACTTC.

The sample holds many counts of this clonotype. This rearrangement joins TRBV5-5 to TRBJ1-1, with D possibly being TRBD1 (5 bases). This CDR3 is 14 amino acids long. Germline assignment: CDR1 SGHKS and CDR2 YYEKEE (reference sequence). V was cut by 1 base and J by 1 base, with 8 bases left in between. The CDR3 DNA follows: TGTGCCAGCAGCTTGCGGGGCCGGAACACTGAAGCTTTCTTT. Residues: CASSLRGRNTEAFF.

The chain has TRBV19 and TRBJ1-5; D might be TRBD1 (5 bases). There are 13 residues in the CDR3. Germline CDR1 and CDR2: LNHDA and SQIVND (reference sequence). Trimming shortened V by 10 bases and J by 2 bases, and 12 bases separated the two germline ends. The CDR3 spells CATTEYGNQPQHF. For the CDR3, the DNA is TGTGCCACGACAGAATACGGCAATCAGCCCCAGCATTTT.

V and J are TRBV6-5 and TRBJ2-7; 10 bases match TRBD2. J lost 4 bases, V lost 2 bases, and 8 bases had no gene match. Germline CDR1 and CDR2: MNHEY and SVGAGI. This CDR3 is built from 16 residues. The CDR3 DNA follows: TGTGCCAGCAGTTACACGGCTAGCGGGAGTGGATACGAGCAGTACTTC. Amino acids: CASSYTASGSGYEQYF.

This clonotype was counted between two and nine times. The rearrangement joins TRBV29-1 to TRBJ1-1; D ambiguous. The germline CDR1 and CDR2 sequences are SQVTM and ANQGSEA. V was clipped by 4 bases and J by 5 bases, with 14 bases between them. CDR3 length: 13 residues. CDR3 in amino acids: CSVGRGDGTEAFF. The DNA for the CDR3 is TGCAGCGTTGGACGGGGAGATGGGACTGAAGCTTTCTTT. The full variable domain, rest sourced from reference TRBV29-1 and TRBJ1-1, is SAVISQKPSRDICQRGTSLTIQCQVDSQVTMMFWYRQQPGQSLTLIATANQGSEATYESGFVIDKFPISRPNLTFSTLTVSNMSPEDSSIYLCSVGRGDGTEAFFGQGTRLTVV.

The sample holds many counts of this clonotype. The chain combines TRBV10-3 with TRBJ2-7, with 11 positions matching TRBD2. CDR1 and CDR2 from the germline V gene are ENHRY and SYGVKD. V was pared by 0 bases and J by 3 bases, with 1 base of the junction left unmatched. The CDR3 runs to 15 residues. The CDR3 here is CAISESTSGDYEQYF. CDR3 sequence (DNA): TGTGCCATCAGTGAGTCGACTAGCGGGGACTACGAGCAGTACTTC.

The chain combines TRBV7-6 with TRBJ2-7; 8 nucleotides align to TRBD1. The CDR3 covers 15 residues. V trimming: 4 bases; J trimming: 6 bases; junction bases outside the gene matches: 11. Per germline, CDR1 SGHVS and CDR2 FNYEAQ. CDR3 DNA: TGTGCCAGCAGCTCCAAAATGGGGACAGGAGCCGAGCAGTACTTC. Its translation: CASSSKMGTGAEQYF.

This clonotype was counted at least ten times. Sequence at one end of the junction differs from germline and may be a read error. The chain couples TRBV5-1 to TRBJ2-7; 7 nucleotides agree with TRBD1. Germline V gene lookup returns CDR1 SGHRS and CDR2 YFSETQ. This CDR3 region has 13 residues. The CDR3 DNA sequence: TGTGCCAGCAGCTGGGACAGCTCCTACGAGCAGTACTTC. The encoded protein is CASSWDSSYEQYF.

Concerning this clonotype itself: The CDR3 carries no conserved terminal phenylalanine or tryptophan, so it likely arises from a read error. This chain connects TRBV2 to TRBJ1-3, with 7 bases identical to TRBD1. The length of the CDR3 is 14 residues. The germline V gene has CDR1 SNHLY and CDR2 FYNNEI. Trimming cost V 10 bases and J 7 bases; bases outside gene matches: 13. CDR3 region: CAIRGDRDGNTIYL. CDR3 DNA: TGTGCCATCAGAGGAGACAGGGATGGGAACACCATATATTTA.

The chain carries TRBV4-3 and TRBJ2-7; TRBD2 agrees at 7 bases. Per germline, CDR1 LGHNA and CDR2 YSLEER. The CDR3 contains 16 residues. V lost 0 bases and J lost 2; bases outside the gene matches: 7. Written as DNA, the CDR3 is TGCGCCAGCAGCCAAGATTTGCCAGCGGGAACCTACGAGCAGTACTTC. Residues: CASSQDLPAGTYEQYF.

The sample holds a few counts of this clonotype. This rearrangement joins TRBV4-3 to TRBJ2-7, with no clear D. The CDR3 consists of 14 residues. Per the germline V gene, CDR1 is LGHNA and CDR2 is YSLEER. The V end was cut by 3 bases, the J end by 0 bases, with 9 bases between. As DNA, the CDR3 is TGCGCCAGCAGCCATGGCTACAGCTCCTACGAGCAGTACTTC. This sequence encodes CASSHGYSSYEQYF.

This rearrangement joins TRBV28 to TRBJ2-5, with D tentatively TRBD2 (9 bases). This CDR3 spans 18 amino acids. The germline V gene has CDR1 MDHEN and CDR2 SYDVKM. The V end lost 2 bases, the J end lost 1 base, and 20 bases lay between the germline ends. CDR3 in amino acids: CASSLGGGGQVIQETQYF. For the CDR3, the DNA is TGTGCCAGCAGTTTAGGCGGGGGGGGACAGGTGATCCAAGAGACCCAGTACTTC.

The chain recombines TRBV5-8 with TRBJ1-2; 9 bases map to TRBD1. The V segment lost 1 base and the J segment 4 bases; nucleotides outside the gene matches: 5. Germline CDR1 and CDR2: SGHTS and YDEGEE. This CDR3 comprises 15 residues. In DNA form, the CDR3 reads TGTGCCAGCAGCTTGAGGGACAGGGAAGCCTATGGCTACACCTTC. As protein: CASSLRDREAYGYTF. The full variable domain, completed using reference TRBV5-8 and TRBJ1-2, is EAGVTQSPTHLIKTRGQQATLRCSPISGHTSVYWYQQALGLGLQFLLWYDEGEERNRGNFPPRFSGRQFPNYSSELNVNALELEDSALYLCASSLRDREAYGYTFGSGTRLTVV.

In its sample, this clonotype was seen many times. The chain joins TRBV7-3 to TRBJ2-7; 8 positions match TRBD1. The germline gives CDR1 SGHTA, CDR2 FQGTGA. The CDR3 has 12 amino acids. Losses at the gene ends were 5 bases for V and 6 bases for J; bases not matched to a gene: 3. CDR3 amino acids: CASSPTGGEQYF. The DNA for the CDR3 is TGTGCCAGCAGCCCCACAGGGGGCGAGCAGTACTTC.

The chain couples TRBV13 to TRBJ1-1; TRBD1 might be the D (5 bases). Per the germline V gene, CDR1 is PRHDT and CDR2 is FYEKMQ (reference sequence). The CDR3 spans 13 residues. V shed 6 bases and J shed 4 bases, with 12 bases lying between them. The CDR3 DNA sequence: TGTGCCAGCAGGAGAGGGGAGGGCACTGAAGCTTTCTTT. Protein product: CASRRGEGTEAFF.

This clonotype has a handful of counts. The chain links TRBV5-1 to TRBJ2-7; 12 bases line up with TRBD2. Trimming took 4 bases from V and 4 from J; bases not matched to a gene: 6. The CDR3 loop spans 15 amino acids. Germline CDR1 SGHRS, CDR2 YFSETQ. For the CDR3, the DNA is TGCGCCAGCAGCCCCTTGACTAGCGGGGGTTACGAGCAGTACTTC. Encoded protein: CASSPLTSGGYEQYF.

This chain joins TRBV2 and TRBJ2-5, with D hard to call. The DNA end favors TRBJ2-1, so the J call may be wrong. Germline loops: CDR1 SNHLY, CDR2 FYNNEI. The CDR3 is 12 residues long. CDR3 loop: CASSSPLLEQFF. The CDR3 DNA reads as TGTGCCAGCAGTTCCCCCCTGCTTGAGCAGTTCTTC.

The chain combines TRBV7-4 with TRBJ2-5; 11 bases are a match to TRBD2. Germline V gene data show CDR1 as SGHVT and CDR2 as SQSDAQ. This CDR3 comprises 19 residues. The J segment lost 5 bases and the V segment lost 5 bases, leaving 19 bases of the junction unmatched. CDR3 amino acids: CASSLTRQEPSGRTETQYF. The CDR3, as DNA: TGTGCCAGCAGCCTAACTCGACAGGAACCTAGCGGGAGGACGGAGACCCAGTACTTC.

V gene TRBV7-9 combines with J gene TRBJ1-3, with D perhaps matching TRBD1 (5 bases). Trimming took 5 bases from V and 0 from J, leaving 17 bases between them. This CDR3 comprises 17 residues. Germline-derived CDR1 and CDR2 are SEHNR and FQNEAQ (reference sequence). The DNA for the CDR3 is TGTGCCAGCAGCAGTGATCCGGGACGATTCTCTGGAAACACCATATATTTT. It codes for CASSSDPGRFSGNTIYF.

The table lists this clonotype with many counts. The chain joins TRBV20-1 to TRBJ2-5; 8 nucleotides agree with TRBD2. CDR3 length: 13 residues. The V gene end was trimmed by 6 bases and the J gene end by 9 bases; junction bases not matched to a gene: 12. Germline CDR1 DFQATT, CDR2 SNEGSKA (reference sequence). The CDR3 spells CSAQSGGAGAQYF. The CDR3 nucleotides read TGCAGTGCCCAGAGCGGGGGCGCCGGGGCCCAGTACTTC.

This clonotype was seen many times. The CDR3 loop is CASSEYFGVGDGGELFF. CDR3 nucleotide sequence: TGTGCCAGCAGTGAATATTTCGGTGTGGGAGACGGCGGGGAGCTGTTTTTT. The genes are TRBV25-1 and TRBJ2-2, with D tentatively TRBD2 (5 bases). Germline CDR1 MGHDK, CDR2 SYGVNS. The CDR3 length is 17 residues. V lost 0 bases and J 7 bases, leaving 18 bases between the germline ends.